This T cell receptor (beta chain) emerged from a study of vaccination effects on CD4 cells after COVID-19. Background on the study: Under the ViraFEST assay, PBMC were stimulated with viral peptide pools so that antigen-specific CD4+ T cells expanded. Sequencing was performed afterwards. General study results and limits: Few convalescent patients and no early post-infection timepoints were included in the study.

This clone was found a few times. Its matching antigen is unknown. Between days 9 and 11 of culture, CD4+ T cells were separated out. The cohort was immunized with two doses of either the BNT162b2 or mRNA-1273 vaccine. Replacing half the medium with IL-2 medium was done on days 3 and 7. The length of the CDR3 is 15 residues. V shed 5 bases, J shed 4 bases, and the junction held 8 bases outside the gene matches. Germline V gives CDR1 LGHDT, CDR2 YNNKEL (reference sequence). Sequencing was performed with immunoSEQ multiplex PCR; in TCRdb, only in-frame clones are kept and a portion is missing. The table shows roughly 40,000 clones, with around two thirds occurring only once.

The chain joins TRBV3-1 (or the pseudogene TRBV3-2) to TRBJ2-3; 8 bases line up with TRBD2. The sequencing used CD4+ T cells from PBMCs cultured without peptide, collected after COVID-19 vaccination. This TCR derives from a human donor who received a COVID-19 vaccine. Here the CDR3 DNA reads TGTGCCAGCAGCACCAGCGGGGGAGCGGCAGATACGCAGTATTTT. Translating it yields CASSTSGGAADTQYF.